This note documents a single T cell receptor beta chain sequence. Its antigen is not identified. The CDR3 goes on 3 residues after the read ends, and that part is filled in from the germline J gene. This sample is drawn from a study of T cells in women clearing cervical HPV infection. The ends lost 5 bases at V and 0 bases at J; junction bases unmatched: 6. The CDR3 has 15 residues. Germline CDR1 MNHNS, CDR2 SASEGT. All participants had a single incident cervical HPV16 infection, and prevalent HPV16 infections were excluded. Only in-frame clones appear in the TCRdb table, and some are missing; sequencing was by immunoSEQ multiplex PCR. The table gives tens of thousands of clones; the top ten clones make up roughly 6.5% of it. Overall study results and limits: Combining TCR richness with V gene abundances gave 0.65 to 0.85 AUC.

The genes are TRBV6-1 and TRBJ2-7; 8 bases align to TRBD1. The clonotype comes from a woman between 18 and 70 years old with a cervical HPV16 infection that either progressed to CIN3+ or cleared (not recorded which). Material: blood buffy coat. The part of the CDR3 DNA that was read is TGTGCCAGCAGTAAAGGGACAGGAGGCTCCTACGAG. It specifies CASSKGTGGSYE. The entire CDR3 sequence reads CASSKGTGGSYEQYF.